Each of the 13 T cell receptor beta chains below was sequenced from the same sample in a study of spatial heterogeneity in lung cancer. The time point denotes: blood at routine non-recurrence follow-up after resection. Whole RNA came from tumor, nontumor lung or frozen PBMC and was sequenced without being sorted. TCRdb reprocessed the 5' RACE reads via MiXCR and lists one record per CDR3 protein. The table has around 110,000 distinct CDR3 sequences, about 12% seen once. Sequences were derived from PBMCs, sampled at follow-up. These receptors all stem from a male donor with early-stage non-small cell lung cancer.

J is TRBJ1-1 and V is TRBV7-3; D is unclear. The CDR3 has 12 residues. Germline lookup yields CDR1 SGHTA and CDR2 FQGTGA. V gave up 2 bases and J gave up 7 bases, with 8 bases separating them. CDR3 sequence reads: CASSLGGGEAFF. As DNA, the CDR3 is TGTGCCAGCAGCTTAGGAGGCGGTGAAGCTTTCTTT.

This clonotype was counted at least ten times. The chain has TRBV20-1 and TRBJ1-2, with D unresolved. This CDR3 has 14 amino acids. V lost 3 bases and J 3 bases, leaving 14 bases between the germline ends. In germline, CDR1 is DFQATT, CDR2 SNEGSKA (reference sequence). This CDR3 is CSASTRAGDYGYTF. In DNA form, the CDR3 reads TGCAGTGCTAGTACGAGGGCTGGGGACTATGGCTACACCTTC.

The rearrangement joins TRBV6-6 to TRBJ1-1; 9 nucleotides line up with TRBD1. Trimming cost V 6 bases and J 10 bases; bases outside gene matches: 12. Per germline, CDR1 MNHNY and CDR2 SVGAGI (reference sequence). The CDR3 extends over 14 amino acids. CDR3 sequence: CASSRTGAAGGAFF. In DNA, the CDR3 is TGTGCCAGCAGCCGGACAGGGGCCGCGGGTGGAGCTTTCTTT.

J is TRBJ2-2 and V is TRBV4-2; TRBD2 aligns across 9 bases. Germline CDR1 LGHNA, CDR2 YNFKEQ. The CDR3 has 16 amino acids. V shed 3 bases, J shed 2 bases, and the junction held 4 bases outside the gene matches. CDR3 nucleotides: TGTGCCAGCAGCCAGGGGGGACTAGCTAACACCGGGGAGCTGTTTTTT. Amino acids: CASSQGGLANTGELFF.

This clonotype was seen repeatedly, ten times or more. V and J are TRBV7-2 and TRBJ2-2; D uncertain. The CDR3 consists of 13 residues. Germline V gives CDR1 SGHTA, CDR2 FQGNSA. Trimming took off 0 bases at V and 13 bases at J, with 12 bases between the two ends. The CDR3 reads CASSLAGISGLFF. CDR3 coding DNA: TGTGCCAGCAGCTTAGCGGGAATTTCGGGGCTGTTTTTT. The full variable domain, in which reference TRBV7-2 and TRBJ2-2 provide the parts outside the CDR3, is GAGVSQSPSNKVTEKGKDVELRCDPISGHTALYWYRQSLGQGLEFLIYFQGNSAPDKSGLPSDRFSAERTGGSVSTLTIQRTQQEDSAVYLCASSLAGISGLFFGEGSRLTVL.

This rearrangement joins TRBV7-2 to TRBJ1-5, with TRBD1 matching 11 bases. Germline loops: CDR1 SGHTA, CDR2 FQGNSA. Germline trimming cut 5 bases from V and 3 bases from J; bases unmatched to any gene: 3. CDR3 length: 15 amino acids. CDR3 coding DNA: TGTGCCAGCAGCCCGGACAGGGGGCACAATCAGCCCCAGCATTTT. Its protein is CASSPDRGHNQPQHF.

The chain recombines TRBV7-2 with TRBJ2-3; 9 bases align to TRBD2. This CDR3 spans 16 amino acids. V dropped 1 base and J dropped 3; count of bases not matched to a gene: 5. CDR1 and CDR2 (germline): SGHTA, FQGNSA. The CDR3 coding sequence is TGTGCCAGCAGCTTAGGTCCTAGCGGGGCAACAGATACGCAGTATTTT. Its translation: CASSLGPSGATDTQYF.

This clonotype was seen more than once but under ten times. The chain carries TRBV5-6 and TRBJ2-3; TRBD2 aligns across 8 bases. V dropped 3 bases and J dropped 6; count of bases not matched to a gene: 9. Germline V gene data show CDR1 as SGHDT and CDR2 as YYEEEE. The CDR3 is 15 residues long. DNA for the CDR3: TGTGCCAGCAGCTCAACCTGGACTAGCCCCGATACGCAGTATTTT. It codes for CASSSTWTSPDTQYF.

The CDR3 spells CASSLDRIAYGYTF. The CDR3, as DNA: TGTGCCAGCAGTTTAGACCGGATAGCCTATGGCTACACCTTC. The chain joins TRBV12-3 or TRBV12-4 to TRBJ1-2; no clear D gene. The CDR3 consists of 14 residues. The ends were cut back, 1 base at V and 4 bases at J, with 10 bases in the middle.

This sequence joins TRBV20-1 and TRBJ1-6, with 7 positions matching TRBD1. CDR1 DFQATT and CDR2 SNEGSKA come from the germline V gene (reference sequence). This CDR3 contains 15 residues. Trimming cost V 0 bases and J 9 bases; bases outside gene matches: 8. In nucleotides, the CDR3 is TGCAGTGCTAGAGAGGCACTAGGGGACAGTTCACCCCTCCACTTT. Translation gives CSAREALGDSSPLHF.

V and J are TRBV5-1 and TRBJ2-7, with 13 positions matching TRBD2. The J segment lost 6 bases and the V segment lost 3 bases, leaving 6 bases of the junction unmatched. CDR3 length equals 15 residues. The germline V gene has CDR1 SGHRS and CDR2 YFSETQ. For the CDR3, the DNA is TGCGCCAGCAGCTCCGGGACTAGCGGGGCGGGCGAGCAGTACTTC. Its translation: CASSSGTSGAGEQYF. The full variable domain, its missing parts supplied by reference TRBV5-1 and TRBJ2-7, is KAGVTQTPRYLIKTRGQQVTLSCSPISGHRSVSWYQQTPGQGLQFLFEYFSETQRNKGNFPGRFSGRQFSNSRSEMNVSTLELGDSALYLCASSSGTSGAGEQYFGPGTRLTVT.

This clonotype came up many times. The chain recombines TRBV6-5 with TRBJ2-7; D is perhaps TRBD1 (6 bases). V lost 5 bases, J lost 7 bases, and 15 bases lay in between. Germline V gene sequence: CDR1 MNHEY, CDR2 SVGAGI. CDR3 length: 13 residues. The CDR3, as DNA: TGTGCCAGCAGTCCGGCAGGGGTGGGGGAGCAGTACTTC. Encoded protein: CASSPAGVGEQYF.

This clonotype was recorded at least ten times. J is TRBJ1-5 and V is TRBV29-1; 7 bases line up with TRBD1. Unmatched junction bases numbered 3, after V lost 4 bases and J lost 3 bases. The CDR3 is 13 amino acids. Looked up from germline, CDR1 is SQVTM and CDR2 is ANQGSEA. As DNA, the CDR3 is TGCAGCGTTGGGGACAGCCCCAATCAGCCCCAGCATTTT. Translated, it gives CSVGDSPNQPQHF.